The clone carrying this T cell receptor (beta chain) was picked up a small number of times. What it binds is unknown. Trimming left V 4 bases short and J 4 bases short, with 13 bases between. This CDR3 comprises 13 residues. Germline lookup yields CDR1 GTSNPN and CDR2 SVGIG (reference sequence). The data were obtained in a study of long-term antiretroviral therapy in people with HIV. The libraries were made with immunoSEQ v3.0 at survey level. The method was immunoSEQ multiplex PCR; TCRdb's version includes in-frame clones alone and lacks a portion of them. The table records around 28,000 clones, 65% to 85% of them present only once. Study results and limitations: Post-ART diversity increased but stayed below transplant donor controls. Drawn between about 2004 and 2018, the blood was possibly obtained under older ART regimens. Against controls, HIV repertoires showed narrower ranges of CDR3 length. The study lacked data on ART adherence, viral resistance or therapy changes.

The sequenced sample was unsorted PBMCs, obtained about 2.7 years after starting antiretroviral therapy. V is TRBV30 and J is TRBJ1-2; D is perhaps TRBD1 (5 bases). The source of this sequence is a young man with HIV. The CDR3 is CAWNRDRPYGYTF. CDR3 sequence (DNA): TGTGCCTGGAATCGGGACCGTCCCTATGGCTACACCTTC.